A selection of T cell receptor beta chains follows, all from one sample in a study of CD8+CD57+ T cells in acquired aplastic anemia. TCRdb reanalysed the reads using MiXCR and keeps one entry per CDR3 protein. The table records 250,000 to 350,000 distinct CDR3 sequences, approximately 60% of them present only once. Source material: sorted CD4+, CD8+, or CD8+CD57+ T cells (not recorded which) from PBMCs. The receptor set was obtained from a human donor with aplastic anemia. The CDR3 runs from the conserved cysteine through the conserved F or W. Each record gives: D gene, V gene, clone size, J gene, CDR3 DNA, CDR3 protein. The D gene is left open where the match is weak. Rows give clone size only sometimes, using once, few, many, or a class for an expanded clone.

d_call: TRBD2; v_call: TRBV3-1; clone_size: .; j_call: TRBJ2-7; cdr3_nt: TGTGCCAGCAGCCGAGATCGACGACTAGCGGGAGGGGTAGGCTCCTACGAGCAGTACTTC; cdr3_aa: CASSRDRRLAGGVGSYEQYF
d_call: .; v_call: TRBV15; clone_size: .; j_call: TRBJ1-1; cdr3_nt: TGTGCCACCAGCAGAGGACAGTACACTGAAGCTTTCTTT; cdr3_aa: CATSRGQYTEAFF
d_call: TRBD1; v_call: TRBV7-9; clone_size: few; j_call: TRBJ2-3; cdr3_nt: TGTGCCAGCAGCTTGGACAGGAAGCCAGATACGCAGTATTTT; cdr3_aa: CASSLDRKPDTQYF
d_call: .; v_call: TRBV5-1; clone_size: .; j_call: TRBJ1-4; cdr3_nt: TGCGCCAGCAGCCCGGACGGACCCCCTGAAAAACTGTTTTTT; cdr3_aa: CASSPDGPPEKLFF
d_call: TRBD1; v_call: TRBV19; clone_size: .; j_call: TRBJ2-1; cdr3_nt: TGTGCCAGTAGTGCGAGGGGGACAGGGGGTCCCAATGAGCAGTTCTTC; cdr3_aa: CASSARGTGGPNEQFF
d_call: TRBD1; v_call: TRBV7-6; clone_size: .; j_call: TRBJ2-7; cdr3_nt: TGTGCCAGCAGCCAGGGACAGGGGGCAGAAGAGCAGTACTTC; cdr3_aa: CASSQGQGAEEQYF
d_call: TRBD1; v_call: TRBV20-1; clone_size: .; j_call: TRBJ1-6; cdr3_nt: TGCAGTGCTAGACGTATAGGGACAGGGTTTGATTCACCCCTCCACTTT; cdr3_aa: CSARRIGTGFDSPLHF
d_call: .; v_call: TRBV7-7; clone_size: once; j_call: TRBJ2-5; cdr3_nt: TGTGCTAGCAGCCCAGAGAATGAAGAGACCCAGTACTTC; cdr3_aa: CASSPENEETQYF
d_call: .; v_call: TRBV20-1; clone_size: .; j_call: TRBJ1-1; cdr3_nt: TGCAGTGCTCCCCCCAGGGCTGGCACTGAAGCTTTCTTT; cdr3_aa: CSAPPRAGTEAFF
d_call: .; v_call: TRBV7-6; clone_size: once; j_call: TRBJ2-1; cdr3_nt: TGTGCCAGCAGCCGAGGATTAAAGTCCTACGAGCAGTTCTTC; cdr3_aa: CASSRGLKSYEQFF
d_call: TRBD2; v_call: TRBV12-3/TRBV12-4; clone_size: .; j_call: TRBJ2-7; cdr3_nt: TGTGCCAGCAGTTTTGGGGGAGGGGAGCAGTACTTC; cdr3_aa: CASSFGGGEQYF
d_call: .; v_call: TRBV9; clone_size: .; j_call: TRBJ1-6; cdr3_nt: TGTGCCAGCAGCGTCAGGTCCTATAATTCACCCCTCCACTTT; cdr3_aa: CASSVRSYNSPLHF
d_call: .; v_call: TRBV12-3/TRBV12-4; clone_size: many; j_call: TRBJ1-2; cdr3_nt: TGTGCCAGCAGTACAGGACAGACGACACTTGGCTATGGCTACACCTTC; cdr3_aa: CASSTGQTTLGYGYTF
d_call: .; v_call: TRBV6-5; clone_size: .; j_call: TRBJ2-7; cdr3_nt: TGTGCCAGCAGTTCCAGGACCCCCACGTTGCAGTACTTC; cdr3_aa: CASSSRTPTLQYF
d_call: .; v_call: TRBV7-3; clone_size: .; j_call: TRBJ2-4; cdr3_nt: TGTGCCAGCAGCGCCGTGGGGGGTGACATTCAGTACTTC; cdr3_aa: CASSAVGGDIQYF